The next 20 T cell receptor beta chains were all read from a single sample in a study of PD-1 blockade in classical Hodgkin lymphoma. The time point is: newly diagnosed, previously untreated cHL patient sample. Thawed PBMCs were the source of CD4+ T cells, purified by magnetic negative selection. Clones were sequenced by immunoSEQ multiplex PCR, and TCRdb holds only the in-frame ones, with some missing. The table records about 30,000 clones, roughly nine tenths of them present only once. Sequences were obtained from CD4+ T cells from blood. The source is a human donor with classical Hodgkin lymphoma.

The CDR3 protein is CASSLAPTTQETQYF. The DNA for the CDR3 is TGCGCCAGCAGCTTGGCGCCCACAACCCAAGAGACCCAGTACTTC. The chain recombines TRBV5-1 with TRBJ2-5; D call uncertain. The CDR3 has 15 amino acids. V was trimmed by 0 bases and J by 1 base, leaving 10 bases between them. CDR1 is SGHRS, CDR2 YFSETQ, per germline. The full variable domain, completed using reference TRBV5-1 and TRBJ2-5, is KAGVTQTPRYLIKTRGQQVTLSCSPISGHRSVSWYQQTPGQGLQFLFEYFSETQRNKGNFPGRFSGRQFSNSRSEMNVSTLELGDSALYLCASSLAPTTQETQYFGPGTRLLVL.

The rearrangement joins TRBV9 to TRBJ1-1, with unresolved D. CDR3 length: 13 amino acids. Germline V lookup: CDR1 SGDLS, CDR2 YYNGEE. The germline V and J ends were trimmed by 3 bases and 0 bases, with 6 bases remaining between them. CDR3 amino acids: CASSARMNTEAFF. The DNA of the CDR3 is TGTGCCAGCAGCGCCCGAATGAACACTGAAGCTTTCTTT.

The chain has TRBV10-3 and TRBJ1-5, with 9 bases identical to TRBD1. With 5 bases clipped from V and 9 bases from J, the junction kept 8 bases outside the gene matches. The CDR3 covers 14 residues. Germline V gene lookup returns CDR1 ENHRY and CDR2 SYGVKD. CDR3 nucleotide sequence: TGTGCCATCAGTTCTGACAGGGGGAACTCGCCCCAGCATTTT. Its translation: CAISSDRGNSPQHF.

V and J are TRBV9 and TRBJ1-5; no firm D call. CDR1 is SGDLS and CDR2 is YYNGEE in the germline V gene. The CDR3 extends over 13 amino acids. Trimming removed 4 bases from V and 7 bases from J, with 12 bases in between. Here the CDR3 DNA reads TGTGCCAGCAGCCCCGGGGTGGGACAGCCCCAGCATTTT. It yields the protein CASSPGVGQPQHF.

The CDR3 DNA follows: TGCGCCAGCAGCTTGGTGGGGGGGGGAGAGACCCAGTACTTC. Amino acids: CASSLVGGGETQYF. The rearrangement uses TRBV5-1 and TRBJ2-5; 7 bases are shared with TRBD2. V dropped 0 bases and J dropped 4; count of bases not matched to a gene: 3. Germline-derived CDR1 and CDR2 are SGHRS and YFSETQ. The CDR3 loop spans 14 amino acids.

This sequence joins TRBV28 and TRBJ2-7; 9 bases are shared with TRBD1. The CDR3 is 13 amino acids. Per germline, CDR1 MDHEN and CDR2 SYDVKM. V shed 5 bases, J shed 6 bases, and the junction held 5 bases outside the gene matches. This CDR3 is CASSLNRGREQYF. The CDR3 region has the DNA TGTGCCAGCAGTCTAAACAGGGGGCGCGAGCAGTACTTC.

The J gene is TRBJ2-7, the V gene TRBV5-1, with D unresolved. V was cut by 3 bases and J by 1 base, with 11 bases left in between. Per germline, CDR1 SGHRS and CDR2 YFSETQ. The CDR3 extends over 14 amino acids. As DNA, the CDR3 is TGCGCCAGCAGCTGGGTGCTCCGTTCCTACGAGCAGTACTTC. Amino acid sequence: CASSWVLRSYEQYF. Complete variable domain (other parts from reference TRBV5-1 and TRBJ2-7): KAGVTQTPRYLIKTRGQQVTLSCSPISGHRSVSWYQQTPGQGLQFLFEYFSETQRNKGNFPGRFSGRQFSNSRSEMNVSTLELGDSALYLCASSWVLRSYEQYFGPGTRLTVT.

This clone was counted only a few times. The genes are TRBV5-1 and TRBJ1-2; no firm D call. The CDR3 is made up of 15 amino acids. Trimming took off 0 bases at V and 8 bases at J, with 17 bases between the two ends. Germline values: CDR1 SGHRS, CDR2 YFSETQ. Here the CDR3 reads CASSLEGSFNGGYTF. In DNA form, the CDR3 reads TGCGCCAGCAGCTTGGAAGGCAGCTTCAACGGAGGCTACACCTTC.

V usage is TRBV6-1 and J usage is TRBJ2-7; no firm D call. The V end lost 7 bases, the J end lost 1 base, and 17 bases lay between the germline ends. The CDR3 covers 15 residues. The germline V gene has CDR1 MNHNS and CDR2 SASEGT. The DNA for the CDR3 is TGTGCCAGCATCCGATCCCTAGGAGTATCCTACGAGCAGTACTTC. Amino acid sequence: CASIRSLGVSYEQYF.

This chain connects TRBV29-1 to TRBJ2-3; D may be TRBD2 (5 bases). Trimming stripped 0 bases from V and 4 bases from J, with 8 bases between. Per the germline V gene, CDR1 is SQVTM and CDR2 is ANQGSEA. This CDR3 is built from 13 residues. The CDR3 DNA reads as TGCAGCGTTGAAGAGGGAGCGGCAGATACGCAGTATTTT. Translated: CSVEEGAADTQYF.

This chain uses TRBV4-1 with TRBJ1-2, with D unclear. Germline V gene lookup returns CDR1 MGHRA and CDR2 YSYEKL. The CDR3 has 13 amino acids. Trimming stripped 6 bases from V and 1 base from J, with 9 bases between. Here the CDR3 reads CASSREYNYGYTF. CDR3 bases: TGCGCCAGCAGTCGCGAGTATAACTATGGCTACACCTTC.

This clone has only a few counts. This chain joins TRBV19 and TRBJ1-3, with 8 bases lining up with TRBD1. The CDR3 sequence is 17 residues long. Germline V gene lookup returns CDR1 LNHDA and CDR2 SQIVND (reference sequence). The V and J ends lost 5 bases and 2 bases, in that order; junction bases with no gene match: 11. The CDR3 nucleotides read TGTGCCAGTAGTGCCTGGACAGGGTATCGGACTGGAAACACCATATATTTT. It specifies CASSAWTGYRTGNTIYF.

CDR3 in amino acids: CASSLGGGPPDTQYF. The CDR3, as DNA: TGCGCCAGCAGCTTGGGGGGAGGGCCCCCAGATACGCAGTATTTT. The chain joins TRBV5-1 to TRBJ2-3; 7 bases fit TRBD2. CDR1 and CDR2 from the germline V gene are SGHRS and YFSETQ. The CDR3 contains 15 residues. Trimming at V came to 0 bases and at J to 4 bases, leaving 5 bases not matched to a gene.

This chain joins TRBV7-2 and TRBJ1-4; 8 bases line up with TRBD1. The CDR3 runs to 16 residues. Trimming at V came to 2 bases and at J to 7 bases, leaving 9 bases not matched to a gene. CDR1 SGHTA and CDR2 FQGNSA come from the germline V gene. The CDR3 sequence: CASSLNKAGGREKLFF. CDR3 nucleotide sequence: TGTGCCAGCAGCTTAAATAAGGCAGGGGGCCGTGAAAAACTGTTTTTT.

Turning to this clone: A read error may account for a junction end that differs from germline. CDR3 sequence: CASSRAYQETRYF. The CDR3 DNA follows: TGCGCCAGCAGTCGGGCCTACCAAGAGACCCGGTACTTC. The J gene is TRBJ2-5, the V gene TRBV5-1; unclear D gene. The germline V gene encodes CDR1 SGHRS and CDR2 YFSETQ. CDR3 size: 13 residues.

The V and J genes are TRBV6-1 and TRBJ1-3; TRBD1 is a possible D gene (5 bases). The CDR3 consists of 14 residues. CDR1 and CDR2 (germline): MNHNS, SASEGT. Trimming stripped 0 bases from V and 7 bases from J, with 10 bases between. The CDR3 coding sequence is TGTGCCAGCAGTGAAGCGCACGGGGGGAACACCATATATTTT. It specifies CASSEAHGGNTIYF.

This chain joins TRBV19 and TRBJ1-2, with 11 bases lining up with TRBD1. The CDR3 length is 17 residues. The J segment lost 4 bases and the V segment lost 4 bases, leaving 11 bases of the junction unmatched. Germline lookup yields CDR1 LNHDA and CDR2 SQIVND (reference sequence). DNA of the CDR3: TGTGCCAGTAGTACCCCGGGACAGGGGGTTTACGGCTATGGCTACACCTTC. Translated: CASSTPGQGVYGYGYTF. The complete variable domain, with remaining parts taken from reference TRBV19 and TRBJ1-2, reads DGGITQSPKYLFRKEGQNVTLSCEQNLNHDAMYWYRQDPGQGLRLIYYSQIVNDFQKGDIAEGYSVSREKKESFPLTVTSAQKNPTAFYLCASSTPGQGVYGYGYTFGSGTRLTVV.

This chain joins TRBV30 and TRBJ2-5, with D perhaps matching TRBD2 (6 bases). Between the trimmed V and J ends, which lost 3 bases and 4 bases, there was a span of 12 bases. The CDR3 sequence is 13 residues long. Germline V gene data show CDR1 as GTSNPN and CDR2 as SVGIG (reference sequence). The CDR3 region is CAWRRQGGETQYF. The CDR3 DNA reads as TGTGCCTGGAGACGTCAGGGAGGAGAGACCCAGTACTTC.

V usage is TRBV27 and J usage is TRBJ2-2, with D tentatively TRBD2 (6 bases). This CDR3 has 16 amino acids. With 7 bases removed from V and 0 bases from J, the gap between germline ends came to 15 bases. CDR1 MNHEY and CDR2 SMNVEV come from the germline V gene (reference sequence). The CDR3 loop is CASKGGLKTNTGELFF. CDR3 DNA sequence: TGTGCCAGCAAGGGAGGCCTGAAAACGAACACCGGGGAGCTGTTTTTT.

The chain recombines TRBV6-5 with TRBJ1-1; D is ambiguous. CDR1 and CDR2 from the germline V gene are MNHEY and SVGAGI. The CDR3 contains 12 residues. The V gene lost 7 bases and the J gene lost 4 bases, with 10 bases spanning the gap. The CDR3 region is CASISGSTEAFF. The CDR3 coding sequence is TGTGCCAGCATTTCGGGGAGCACTGAAGCTTTCTTT.